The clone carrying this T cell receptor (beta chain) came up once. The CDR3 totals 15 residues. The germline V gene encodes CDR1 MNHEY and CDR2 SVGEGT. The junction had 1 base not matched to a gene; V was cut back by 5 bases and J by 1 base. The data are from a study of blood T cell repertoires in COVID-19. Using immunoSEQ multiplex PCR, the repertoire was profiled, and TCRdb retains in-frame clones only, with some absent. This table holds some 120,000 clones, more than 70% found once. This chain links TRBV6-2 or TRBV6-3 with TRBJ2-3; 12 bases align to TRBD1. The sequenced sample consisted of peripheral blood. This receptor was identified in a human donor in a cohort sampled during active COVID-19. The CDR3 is CASSGTGGGTDTQYF. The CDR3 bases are TGTGCCAGCAGTGGGACAGGGGGCGGCACAGATACGCAGTATTTT.